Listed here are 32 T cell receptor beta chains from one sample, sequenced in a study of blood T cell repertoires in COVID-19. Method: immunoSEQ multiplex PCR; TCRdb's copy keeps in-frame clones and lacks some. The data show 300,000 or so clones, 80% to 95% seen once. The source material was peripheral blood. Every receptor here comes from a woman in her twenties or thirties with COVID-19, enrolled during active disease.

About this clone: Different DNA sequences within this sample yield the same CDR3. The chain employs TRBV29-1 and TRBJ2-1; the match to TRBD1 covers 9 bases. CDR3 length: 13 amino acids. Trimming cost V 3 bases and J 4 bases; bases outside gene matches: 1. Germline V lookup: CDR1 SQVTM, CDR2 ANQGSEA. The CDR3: CSVETGGYNEQFF. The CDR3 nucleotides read TGCAGCGTTGAGACAGGGGGGTACAATGAGCAGTTCTTC.

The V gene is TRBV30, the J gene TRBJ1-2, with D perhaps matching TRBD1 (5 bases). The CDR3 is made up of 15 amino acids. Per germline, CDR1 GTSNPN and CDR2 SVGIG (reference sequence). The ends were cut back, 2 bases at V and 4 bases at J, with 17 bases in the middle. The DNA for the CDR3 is TGTGCCTGGAGTACGCGGAAAGGGGTTGGCTATGGCTACACCTTC. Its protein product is CAWSTRKGVGYGYTF. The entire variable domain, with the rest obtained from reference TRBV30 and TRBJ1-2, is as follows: SQTIHQWPATLVQPVGSPLSLECTVEGTSNPNLYWYRQAAGRGLQLLFYSVGIGQISSEVPQNLSASRPQDRQFILSSKKLLLSDSGFYLCAWSTRKGVGYGYTFGSGTRLTVV.

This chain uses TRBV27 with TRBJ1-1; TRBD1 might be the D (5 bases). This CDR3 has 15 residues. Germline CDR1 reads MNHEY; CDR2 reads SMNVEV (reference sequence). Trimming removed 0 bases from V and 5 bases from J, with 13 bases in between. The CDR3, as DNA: TGTGCCAGCAGTTTATCTCCAGGGAAAGCGACTGAAGCTTTCTTT. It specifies CASSLSPGKATEAFF.

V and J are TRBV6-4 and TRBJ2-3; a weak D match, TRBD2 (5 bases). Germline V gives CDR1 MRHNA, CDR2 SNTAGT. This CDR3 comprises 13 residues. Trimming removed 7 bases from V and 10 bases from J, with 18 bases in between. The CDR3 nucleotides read TGTGCCAGCACCTTGAACACAGTCGGGGCGCAGTATTTT. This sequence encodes CASTLNTVGAQYF.

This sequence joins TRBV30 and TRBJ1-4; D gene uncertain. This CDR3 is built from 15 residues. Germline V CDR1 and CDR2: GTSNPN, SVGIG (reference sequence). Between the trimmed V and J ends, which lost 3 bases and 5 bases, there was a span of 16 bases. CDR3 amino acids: CAWREDGRLNEKLFF. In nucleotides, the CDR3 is TGTGCCTGGAGAGAAGACGGCAGGTTGAATGAAAAACTGTTTTTT.

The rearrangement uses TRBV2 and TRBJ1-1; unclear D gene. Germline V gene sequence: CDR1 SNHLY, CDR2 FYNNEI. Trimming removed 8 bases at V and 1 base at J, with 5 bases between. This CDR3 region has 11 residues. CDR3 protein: CASAGNTEAFF. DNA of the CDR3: TGTGCCAGCGCCGGGAACACTGAAGCTTTCTTT.

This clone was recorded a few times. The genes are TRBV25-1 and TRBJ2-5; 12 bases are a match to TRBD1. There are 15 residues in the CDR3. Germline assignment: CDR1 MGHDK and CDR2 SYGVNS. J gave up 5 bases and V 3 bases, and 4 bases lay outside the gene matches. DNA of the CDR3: TGTGCCAGCAGTGACTCCGGGACAGGGGGCGAGACCCAGTACTTC. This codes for CASSDSGTGGETQYF.

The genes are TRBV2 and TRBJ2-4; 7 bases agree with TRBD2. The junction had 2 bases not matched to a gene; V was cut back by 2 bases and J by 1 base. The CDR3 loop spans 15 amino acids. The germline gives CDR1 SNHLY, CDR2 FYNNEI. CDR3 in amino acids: CASSESGNAKNIQYF. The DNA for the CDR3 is TGTGCCAGCAGTGAAAGCGGGAATGCCAAAAACATTCAGTACTTC.

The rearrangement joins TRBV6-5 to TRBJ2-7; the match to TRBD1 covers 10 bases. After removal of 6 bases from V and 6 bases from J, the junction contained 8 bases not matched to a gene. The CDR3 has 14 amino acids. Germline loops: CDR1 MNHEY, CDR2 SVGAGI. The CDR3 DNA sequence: TGTGCCAGCAGACGGACAGGGGGATACTCCGAGCAGTACTTC. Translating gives CASRRTGGYSEQYF.

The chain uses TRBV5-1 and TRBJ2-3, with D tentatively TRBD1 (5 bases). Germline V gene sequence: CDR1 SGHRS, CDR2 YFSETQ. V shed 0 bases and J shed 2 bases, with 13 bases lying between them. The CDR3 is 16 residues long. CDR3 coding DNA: TGCGCCAGCAGCTTGGGGCAGGGTGGTTTCACAGATACGCAGTATTTT. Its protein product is CASSLGQGGFTDTQYF.

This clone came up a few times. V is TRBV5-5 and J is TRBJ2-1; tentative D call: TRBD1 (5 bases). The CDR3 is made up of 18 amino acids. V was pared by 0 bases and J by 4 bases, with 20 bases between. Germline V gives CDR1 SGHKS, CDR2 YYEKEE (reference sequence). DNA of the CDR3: TGTGCCAGCAGCTTGGGAGATGAAGGGGCCTTCGATTACAATGAGCAGTTCTTC. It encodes CASSLGDEGAFDYNEQFF.

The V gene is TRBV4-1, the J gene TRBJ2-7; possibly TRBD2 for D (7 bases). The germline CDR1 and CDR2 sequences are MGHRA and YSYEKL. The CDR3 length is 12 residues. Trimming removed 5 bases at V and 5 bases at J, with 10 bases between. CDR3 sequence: CASSRGGDEQYF. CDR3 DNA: TGCGCCAGCAGCAGGGGGGGAGACGAGCAGTACTTC.

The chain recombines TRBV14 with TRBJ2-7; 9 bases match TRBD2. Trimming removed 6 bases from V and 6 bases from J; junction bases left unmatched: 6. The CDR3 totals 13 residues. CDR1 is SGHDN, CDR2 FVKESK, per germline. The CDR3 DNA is TGTGCCAGCAGAAATAGCGGGAGTACCGAGCAGTACTTC. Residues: CASRNSGSTEQYF.

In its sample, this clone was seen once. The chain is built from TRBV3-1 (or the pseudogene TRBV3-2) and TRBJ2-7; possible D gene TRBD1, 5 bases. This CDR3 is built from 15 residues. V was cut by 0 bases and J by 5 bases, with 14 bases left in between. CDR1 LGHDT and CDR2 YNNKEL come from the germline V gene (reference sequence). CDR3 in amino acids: CASSQDFREGHEQYF. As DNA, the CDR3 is TGTGCCAGCAGCCAAGATTTCAGGGAAGGGCACGAGCAGTACTTC.

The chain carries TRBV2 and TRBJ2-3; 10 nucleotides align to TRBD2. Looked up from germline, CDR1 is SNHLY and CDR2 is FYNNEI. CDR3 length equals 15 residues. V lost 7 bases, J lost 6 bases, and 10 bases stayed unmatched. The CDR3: CASNALAGGGDTQYF. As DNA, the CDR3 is TGTGCCAGCAACGCCTTAGCGGGAGGTGGGGATACGCAGTATTTT.

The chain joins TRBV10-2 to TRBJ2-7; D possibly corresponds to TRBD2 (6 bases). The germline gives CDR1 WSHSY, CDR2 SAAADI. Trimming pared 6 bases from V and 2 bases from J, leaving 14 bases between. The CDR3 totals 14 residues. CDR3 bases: TGCGCCAGCAGATCTAGCGTAACCACCTACGAGCAGTACTTC. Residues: CASRSSVTTYEQYF.

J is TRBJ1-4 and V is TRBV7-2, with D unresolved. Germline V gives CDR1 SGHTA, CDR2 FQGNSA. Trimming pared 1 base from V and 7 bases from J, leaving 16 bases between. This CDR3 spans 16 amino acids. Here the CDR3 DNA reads TGTGCCAGCAGCTTAGTCGGCACCGGGGTAGGTGAAAAACTGTTTTTT. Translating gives CASSLVGTGVGEKLFF. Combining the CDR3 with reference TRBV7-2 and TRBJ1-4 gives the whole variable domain GAGVSQSPSNKVTEKGKDVELRCDPISGHTALYWYRQSLGQGLEFLIYFQGNSAPDKSGLPSDRFSAERTGGSVSTLTIQRTQQEDSAVYLCASSLVGTGVGEKLFFGSGTQLSVL.

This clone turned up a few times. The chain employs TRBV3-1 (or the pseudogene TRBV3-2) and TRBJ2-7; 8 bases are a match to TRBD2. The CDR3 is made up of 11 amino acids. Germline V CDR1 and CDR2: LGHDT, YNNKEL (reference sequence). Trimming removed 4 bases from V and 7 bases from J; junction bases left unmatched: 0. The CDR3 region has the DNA TGTGCCAGCAGCCTAGCGGGAGAGCAGTACTTC. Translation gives CASSLAGEQYF.

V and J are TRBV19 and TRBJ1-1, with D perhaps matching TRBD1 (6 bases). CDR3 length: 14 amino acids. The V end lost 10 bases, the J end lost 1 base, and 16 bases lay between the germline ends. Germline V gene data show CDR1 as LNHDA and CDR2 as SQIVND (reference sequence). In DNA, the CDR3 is TGTGCCACTCTGGGGGGGGCCTGGAACACTGAAGCTTTCTTT. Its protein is CATLGGAWNTEAFF.

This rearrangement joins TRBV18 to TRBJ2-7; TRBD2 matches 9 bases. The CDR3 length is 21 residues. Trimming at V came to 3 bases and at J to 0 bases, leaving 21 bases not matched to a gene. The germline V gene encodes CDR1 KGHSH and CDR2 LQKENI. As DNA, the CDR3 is TGTGCCAGCTCACCCGGGCTAGCGGGGTTAACCACCATCGCACTCTCCTACGAGCAGTACTTC. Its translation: CASSPGLAGLTTIALSYEQYF.

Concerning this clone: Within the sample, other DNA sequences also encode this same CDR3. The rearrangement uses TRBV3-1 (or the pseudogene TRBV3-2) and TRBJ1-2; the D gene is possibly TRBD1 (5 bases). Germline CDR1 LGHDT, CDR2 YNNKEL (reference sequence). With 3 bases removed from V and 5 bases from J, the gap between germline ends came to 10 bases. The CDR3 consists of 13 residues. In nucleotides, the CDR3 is TGTGCCAGCAGCCAGGGCGGGGGTTATGGCTACACCTTC. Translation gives CASSQGGGYGYTF.

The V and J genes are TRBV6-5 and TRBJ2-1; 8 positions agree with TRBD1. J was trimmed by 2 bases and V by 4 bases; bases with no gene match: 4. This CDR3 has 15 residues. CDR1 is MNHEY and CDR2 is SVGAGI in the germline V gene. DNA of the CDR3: TGTGCCAGCAGTTCACAGGGGGAGGCCTACAATGAGCAGTTCTTC. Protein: CASSSQGEAYNEQFF.

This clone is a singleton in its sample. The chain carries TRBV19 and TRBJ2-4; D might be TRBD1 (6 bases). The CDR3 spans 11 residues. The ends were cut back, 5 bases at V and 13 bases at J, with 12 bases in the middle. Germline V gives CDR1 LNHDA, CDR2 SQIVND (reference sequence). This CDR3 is CASSLGQRQYF. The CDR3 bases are TGTGCCAGTAGTTTAGGACAGCGCCAGTACTTC.

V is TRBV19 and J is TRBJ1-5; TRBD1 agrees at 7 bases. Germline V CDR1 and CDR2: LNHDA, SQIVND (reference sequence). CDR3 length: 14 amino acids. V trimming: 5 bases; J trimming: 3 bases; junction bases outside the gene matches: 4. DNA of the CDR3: TGTGCCAGTAGTTGGGACAGCTCCAATCAGCCCCAGCATTTT. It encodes CASSWDSSNQPQHF.

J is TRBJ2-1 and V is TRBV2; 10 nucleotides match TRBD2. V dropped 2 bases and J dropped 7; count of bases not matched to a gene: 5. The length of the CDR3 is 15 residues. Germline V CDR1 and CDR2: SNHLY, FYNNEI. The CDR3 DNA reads TGTGCCAGCAGTGAACTAGCGGGGGCCCCTAATGAGCAGTTCTTC. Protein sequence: CASSELAGAPNEQFF.

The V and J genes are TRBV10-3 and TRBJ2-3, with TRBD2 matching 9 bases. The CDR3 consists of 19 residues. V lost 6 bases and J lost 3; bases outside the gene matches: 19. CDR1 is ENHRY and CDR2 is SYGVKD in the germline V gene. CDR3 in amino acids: CAIRPLLTVAGEETDTQYF. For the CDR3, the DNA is TGTGCCATCAGGCCCTTACTGACCGTAGCGGGAGAGGAGACAGATACGCAGTATTTT.

DNA of the CDR3: TGTGCCAGTACCTCCGGGACAGGGGACGAAAAACTGTTTTTT. This gives the protein CASTSGTGDEKLFF. This rearrangement joins TRBV19 to TRBJ1-4; 10 bases agree with TRBD1. The CDR3 runs to 14 residues. The J segment lost 8 bases and the V segment lost 7 bases, leaving 7 bases of the junction unmatched. In germline, CDR1 is LNHDA, CDR2 SQIVND (reference sequence).

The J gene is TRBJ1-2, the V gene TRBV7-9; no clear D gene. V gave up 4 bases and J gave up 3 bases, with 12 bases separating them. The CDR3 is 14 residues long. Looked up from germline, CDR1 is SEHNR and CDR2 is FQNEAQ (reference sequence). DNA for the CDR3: TGTGCCAGCAGCTCCCCGGGTGGATACTATGGCTACACCTTC. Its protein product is CASSSPGGYYGYTF.

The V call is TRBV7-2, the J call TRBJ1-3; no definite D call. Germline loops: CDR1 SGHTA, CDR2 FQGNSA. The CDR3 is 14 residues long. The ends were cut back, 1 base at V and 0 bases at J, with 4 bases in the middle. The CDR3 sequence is CASSLVRSGNTIYF. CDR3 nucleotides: TGTGCCAGCAGCTTAGTCCGCTCTGGAAACACCATATATTTT.

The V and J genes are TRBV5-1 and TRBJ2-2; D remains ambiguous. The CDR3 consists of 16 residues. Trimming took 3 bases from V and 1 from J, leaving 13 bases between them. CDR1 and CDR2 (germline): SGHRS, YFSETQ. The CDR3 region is CASSYATTGNTGELFF. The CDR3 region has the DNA TGCGCCAGCAGCTACGCCACTACCGGGAACACCGGGGAGCTGTTTTTT. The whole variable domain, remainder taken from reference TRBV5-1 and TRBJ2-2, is KAGVTQTPRYLIKTRGQQVTLSCSPISGHRSVSWYQQTPGQGLQFLFEYFSETQRNKGNFPGRFSGRQFSNSRSEMNVSTLELGDSALYLCASSYATTGNTGELFFGEGSRLTVL.

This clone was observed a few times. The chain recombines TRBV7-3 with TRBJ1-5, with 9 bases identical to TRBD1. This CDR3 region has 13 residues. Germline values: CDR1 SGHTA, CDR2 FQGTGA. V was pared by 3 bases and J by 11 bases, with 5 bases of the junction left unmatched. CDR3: CASSLGQGMSQHF. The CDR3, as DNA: TGTGCCAGCAGCTTGGGACAGGGAATGTCCCAGCATTTT.

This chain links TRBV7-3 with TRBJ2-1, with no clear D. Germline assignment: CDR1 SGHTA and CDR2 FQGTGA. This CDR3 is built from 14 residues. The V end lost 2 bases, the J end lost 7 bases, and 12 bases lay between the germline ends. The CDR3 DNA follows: TGTGCCAGCAGCTTATCGCCCTCTAGAAATGAGCAGTTCTTC. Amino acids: CASSLSPSRNEQFF.